This is a list of T cell receptor beta chains from one sample in a study of early T cells in non-severe SARS-CoV-2 infection. TCRdb processed the 5' RACE reads anew with MiXCR; each CDR3 protein has one entry. The sample lists about 77,000 distinct CDR3 sequences, about 16% occurring once. The sample consisted of whole blood. All receptors come from an adult who was a healthcare worker with PCR-confirmed SARS-CoV-2 infection or an uninfected control (not recorded which). Both conserved end residues are part of each CDR3. Expanded clones are given a class, and other clones once, few, many or no size at all.

TRBV3-1,TRBJ2-7,NA,CASSRQGAHEQYF
TRBV20-1,TRBJ1-5,NA,CSARKGGGGNQPQHF
TRBV18,TRBJ2-2,NA,CASSPAGTTIAELFF
TRBV11-2,TRBJ1-1,many,CASSSGNTEAFF
TRBV29-1,TRBJ2-5,few,CSARGQREGETQYF
TRBV10-3,TRBJ2-7,NA,CAIILNRGAGSGEQYF
TRBV10-3,TRBJ1-1,NA,CAISGDRGTEAFF
TRBV12-3/TRBV12-4,TRBJ2-7,NA,CASSLAGQGSLHEQYF
TRBV6-1,TRBJ1-2,few,CASSRRTGNYGYTF
TRBV3-1,TRBJ2-1,NA,CASTQSAGIYNEQFF
TRBV20-1,TRBJ1-5,few,CSAPLQGGGSQPQHF
TRBV12-3/TRBV12-4,TRBJ2-5,NA,CASSEAEETQYF
TRBV5-4,TRBJ2-7,NA,CASSLFGRDTYEQYF
TRBV3-1,TRBJ2-5,NA,CASKETSGGQETQYF
TRBV6-1,TRBJ2-7,few,CASSEDVRSYEQYF
TRBV7-2,TRBJ2-1,NA,CASAAGGLEQFF
TRBV3-1,TRBJ1-2,many,CASSQDWGQGYGYTF
TRBV6-1,TRBJ1-6,few,CASGSRASSYNSPLHF
TRBV7-8,TRBJ2-5,NA,CASSLAAGTQTQYF
TRBV4-1,TRBJ2-6,few,CASSQGMGGLGGANVLTF
TRBV7-9,TRBJ2-7,few,CASSWTGSSYEQYF
TRBV7-9,TRBJ2-1,NA,CASSPSGMWNEQFF
TRBV12-3/TRBV12-4,TRBJ1-1,NA,CASAGSGFTEAFF
TRBV28,TRBJ2-1,few,CASIKGAGSYNEQFF
TRBV28,TRBJ2-1,NA,CASSFEKNVGQGGYNEQFF
TRBV13,TRBJ2-3,NA,CASTVDMTADTQYF
TRBV20-1,TRBJ2-1,few,CSAFPSDRAGDEQFF
TRBV5-1,TRBJ1-1,NA,CASTLTGAYAEAFF
TRBV29-1,TRBJ2-1,NA,CSATDRVYNEQFF
TRBV4-2,TRBJ2-3,few,CASSQEGTSGSGDTQYF
TRBV5-1,TRBJ1-2,NA,CASSSHTSANYGYTF
TRBV12-3/TRBV12-4,TRBJ2-1,NA,CASSLGTSGSYNEQFF
TRBV19,TRBJ2-1,NA,CASSIGRGFYNEQFF
TRBV29-1,TRBJ2-3,few,CSVVFEDTQYF
TRBV18,TRBJ1-2,few,CASSPSSGAGGYTF
TRBV7-3,TRBJ2-2,NA,CASSFTTSVNTGELFF
TRBV7-6,TRBJ1-2,NA,CASSLRAPRHYGYTF
TRBV18,TRBJ1-5,NA,CASSPNVGSNQPQHF
TRBV10-1,TRBJ2-2,few,CASNGGQGLNTGELFF
TRBV20-1,TRBJ2-7,many,CSARVLTSGNPYEQYF
TRBV5-5,TRBJ2-7,NA,CASSLKWDLAYEQYF
TRBV19,TRBJ1-4,NA,CASSREDRATNEKLFF
TRBV3-1,TRBJ2-5,NA,CASSLSETAPQETQYF
TRBV30,TRBJ2-5,NA,CAWSPGETQYF
TRBV6-5,TRBJ2-1,NA,CASSPGVPSSYNEQFF
TRBV11-2,TRBJ2-1,NA,CASSPGRPHYNEQFF
TRBV7-9,TRBJ1-2,NA,CASSNRDRAISYGYTF
TRBV11-2,TRBJ2-1,few,CASSLAASGRLYNEQFF
TRBV5-1,TRBJ1-1,NA,CASSRFGGAEAFF
TRBV4-1,TRBJ2-7,NA,CASSSIRTGKPYEQYF
TRBV20-1,TRBJ1-5,few,CSASNQGGGIGNQPQHF
TRBV19,TRBJ2-3,many,CATADDRRQSSTDTQYF
TRBV4-1,TRBJ1-5,few,CASSQEGGNQPQHF
TRBV28,TRBJ2-1,few,CASRPGSSYNEQFF